This TCR beta chain was recorded in a study of blood T cell repertoires in COVID-19. Study background: COVID-19 samples collected from the United States, Italy and Spain covered acute and convalescent phases. In each case, the material was cDNA or gDNA derived from T cells, B-cell-depleted T cells, or PBMCs.

As processed by the authors: Estimation of nucleated cell counts relied on the amplification of reference gene primers. Sequenced by immunoSEQ multiplex PCR; TCRdb stores in-frame clones only, minus some. V and J calls and clone size are those listed in that table; D and trimming were worked out from the DNA. The sample records over 20,000 clones, over 70% being singletons. Sequenced material: peripheral blood. The TCR sequence derives from a man between 45 and 60 years old with active or convalescent COVID-19.

The CDR3 sequence: CASSRIRFKQFF. CDR3 coding DNA: TGTGCCAGCAGCCGTATACGGTTCAAGCAGTTCTTC. The J gene is TRBJ2-1, the V gene TRBV4-2; D unresolved. The V gene's germline CDR1 is LGHNA and CDR2 YNFKEQ. The germline V and J ends were trimmed by 4 bases and 11 bases, with 12 bases remaining between them. The CDR3 sequence is 12 residues long.